The clone carrying this T cell receptor (beta chain) occurred many times. Its antigen is undetermined. Germline CDR1 SGHTA, CDR2 FQGNSA. V gave up 1 base and J gave up 3 bases, with 10 bases separating them. This CDR3 has 14 amino acids. TCRdb ran MiXCR on the reads and lists one entry per CDR3 protein. This sample carries about 740,000 distinct CDR3 sequences, roughly 36% of them seen once, and the ten largest clones take under 3.5%. The source of the sample is a study of T cell repertoires in cytomegalovirus infection. Whole-study context: Indications of both CMV infection and matching HLA type were provided by public TCR beta signatures.

Whole-study findings and limits: The ex vivo response showed dominance by HLA-C-restricted CMV-specific TCR beta clonotypes.

This chain links TRBV7-2 with TRBJ2-7; D may correspond to TRBD1 or TRBD2 (5 bases each). The clonotype originates from a human donor in good health (CMV status not recorded). Some clones in this sample may be carry-over from other donors' samples. The sample consisted of PBMCs. DNA for the CDR3: TGTGCCAGCAGCTTAGGGGGACGGGACTACGAGCAGTACTTC. As protein: CASSLGGRDYEQYF.